Following are 19 T cell receptor beta chains from one sample sequenced in a study of cytomegalovirus exposure and HLA in healthy donors (dated by TCRdb to 2015 to 2018). The library came from the immunoSEQ multiplex PCR assay. The multiplex PCR relied on a mix of 60 forward primers for TCR Vbeta segments and 13 reverse primers for TCR Jbeta segments. TCRdb re-hosts the immuneACCESS table, in-frame sequences only. Its copies lack some clones; in the studies checked, an unresolved V gene accounts for under half of them, and the cause for the rest is not known. In all, the sample holds about 120,000 clones, and 8.5% to 9% of those were seen once. Of the sample, approximately 6% is held by the ten largest clones. The sample consisted of PBMCs. These receptors were obtained from a woman in her thirties or forties in good health and CMV-seropositive.

This sequence joins TRBV9 and TRBJ1-1; possibly TRBD1 for D (5 bases). Looked up from germline, CDR1 is SGDLS and CDR2 is YYNGEE. Trimming pared 3 bases from V and 2 bases from J, leaving 8 bases between. The CDR3 spans 13 residues. CDR3 region: CASSDGGNTEAFF. CDR3 nucleotides: TGTGCCAGCAGCGACGGGGGTAACACTGAAGCTTTCTTT.

The sample holds a few counts of this clone. The rearrangement joins TRBV4-1 to TRBJ2-7; TRBD1 matches at 8 bases. The V gene end was trimmed by 4 bases and the J gene end by 1 base; junction bases not matched to a gene: 9. Germline CDR1 reads MGHRA; CDR2 reads YSYEKL. This CDR3 has 16 amino acids. CDR3 bases: TGCGCCAGCAGCCCCCGCTATGGGACAGGATCCTACGAGCAGTACTTC. This codes for CASSPRYGTGSYEQYF.

The chain has TRBV15 and TRBJ1-2; 11 positions match TRBD1. Germline V gene lookup returns CDR1 LNHNV and CDR2 YYDKDF (reference sequence). The CDR3 is made up of 16 amino acids. The J segment lost 5 bases and the V segment lost 5 bases, leaving 10 bases of the junction unmatched. The CDR3 sequence: CATSRITGTGGYGYTF. DNA for the CDR3: TGTGCCACCAGCCGAATTACCGGGACAGGGGGATATGGCTACACCTTC.

V is TRBV7-9 and J is TRBJ2-7, with 12 bases identical to TRBD1. In germline, CDR1 is SEHNR, CDR2 FQNEAQ (reference sequence). V trimming: 5 bases; J trimming: 2 bases; junction bases outside the gene matches: 4. The CDR3 runs 15 residues. The CDR3 sequence: CASSPRDRGPYEQYF. The CDR3 DNA is TGTGCCAGCAGCCCCCGGGACAGGGGGCCCTACGAGCAGTACTTC.

The CDR3: CASSASARGSGELFF. Written as DNA, the CDR3 is TGTGCCAGCAGCGCCTCCGCCAGGGGATCCGGGGAGCTGTTTTTT. This chain links TRBV9 with TRBJ2-2, with D tentatively TRBD1 (6 bases). The CDR3 is 15 amino acids. Germline loops: CDR1 SGDLS, CDR2 YYNGEE. V was pared by 3 bases and J by 6 bases, with 15 bases between.

The CDR3 DNA sequence: TGTGCCTGGAGTTTCGGACAGGATTCTCAAAATGAAAAACTGTTTTTT. Its translation: CAWSFGQDSQNEKLFF. The gene calls are TRBV30 and TRBJ1-4, with 7 positions matching TRBD1. The V and J ends lost 2 bases and 5 bases, in that order; junction bases with no gene match: 11. CDR1 is GTSNPN, CDR2 SVGIG, per germline (reference sequence). The CDR3 consists of 16 residues. The variable domain in full, with the rest retrieved from reference TRBV30 and TRBJ1-4, is SQTIHQWPATLVQPVGSPLSLECTVEGTSNPNLYWYRQAAGRGLQLLFYSVGIGQISSEVPQNLSASRPQDRQFILSSKKLLLSDSGFYLCAWSFGQDSQNEKLFFGSGTQLSVL.

The rearrangement uses TRBV5-5 and TRBJ1-5; the D gene is possibly TRBD1 (5 bases). The CDR3 covers 13 residues. V was trimmed by 0 bases and J by 9 bases, leaving 10 bases between them. CDR1 is SGHKS and CDR2 is YYEKEE in the germline V gene (reference sequence). The CDR3 DNA reads as TGTGCCAGCAGCTTGGGTGCAGGGATGCCCCAGCATTTT. Protein: CASSLGAGMPQHF.

In regard to this clone: The junction departs from the called germline gene at one end, perhaps through a read error. This chain links TRBV29-1 with TRBJ1-1, with D unclear. The length of the CDR3 is 10 residues. Germline V gene lookup returns CDR1 SQVTM and CDR2 ANQGSEA. CDR3: CRVVGFEAFF. The CDR3 DNA reads as TGCAGAGTTGTCGGGTTCGAAGCTTTCTTT. Complete variable domain (other parts from reference TRBV29-1 and TRBJ1-1): SAVISQKPSRDICQRGTSLTIQCQVDSQVTMMFWYRQQPGQSLTLIATANQGSEATYESGFVIDKFPISRPNLTFSTLTVSNMSPEDSSIYLCRVVGFEAFFGQGTRLTVV.

The chain employs TRBV29-1 and TRBJ1-2; perhaps TRBD1 as D (5 bases). The CDR3 is made up of 12 amino acids. The germline V and J ends were trimmed by 7 bases and 3 bases, with 12 bases remaining between them. In germline, CDR1 is SQVTM, CDR2 ANQGSEA. The CDR3 DNA reads as TGCAGCGCCGCGACAGTATACTATGGCTACACCTTC. Translated: CSAATVYYGYTF.

The table lists this clone with a few counts. The V and J genes are TRBV18 and TRBJ2-7; 7 nucleotides align to TRBD1. V dropped 1 base and J dropped 5; count of bases not matched to a gene: 5. Germline V gene data show CDR1 as KGHSH and CDR2 as LQKENI. CDR3 length: 14 residues. The CDR3 DNA follows: TGTGCCAGCTCACCACAGACAGGGACCCACGAGCAGTACTTC. This sequence encodes CASSPQTGTHEQYF.

This clone was seen only a few times. V is TRBV30 and J is TRBJ1-4; TRBD1 matches at 8 bases. The germline V gene has CDR1 GTSNPN and CDR2 SVGIG (reference sequence). The V gene end was trimmed by 5 bases and the J gene end by 5 bases; junction bases not matched to a gene: 4. This CDR3 comprises 13 residues. The CDR3 loop reads CAWGQGLNEKLFF. Here the CDR3 DNA reads TGTGCCTGGGGACAGGGTCTAAATGAAAAACTGTTTTTT.

This clone was seen more than once but under ten times. V gene TRBV30 combines with J gene TRBJ2-2, with TRBD2 as a possible D gene (6 bases). There are 14 residues in the CDR3. Trimming removed 3 bases at V and 2 bases at J, with 10 bases between. The germline gives CDR1 GTSNPN, CDR2 SVGIG (reference sequence). The CDR3 DNA reads TGTGCCTGGAGAGCCGGGGGTAACACCGGGGAGCTGTTTTTT. Protein sequence: CAWRAGGNTGELFF.

This clone was seen more than once but under ten times. The chain links TRBV7-2 to TRBJ1-2; maybe TRBD1 (5 bases). Germline CDR1 reads SGHTA; CDR2 reads FQGNSA. The V end was cut by 1 base, the J end by 6 bases, with 9 bases between. The length of the CDR3 is 13 residues. The CDR3 region is CASSLDPGNGYTF. CDR3 coding DNA: TGTGCCAGCAGCTTAGACCCAGGGAATGGCTACACCTTC.

This chain connects TRBV6-6 to TRBJ2-2, with 7 bases lining up with TRBD2. Trimming cost V 2 bases and J 7 bases; bases outside gene matches: 4. CDR1 MNHNY and CDR2 SVGAGI come from the germline V gene (reference sequence). The CDR3 extends over 14 amino acids. The CDR3 nucleotides read TGTGCCAGCAGTTACATAGGGGAGGGCGGGGAGCTGTTTTTT. Translated: CASSYIGEGGELFF.

This clone was picked up a small number of times. This chain connects TRBV4-2 to TRBJ1-2, with D uncertain. CDR1 is LGHNA and CDR2 is YNFKEQ in the germline V gene. This CDR3 region has 15 residues. The V end was cut by 0 bases, the J end by 5 bases, with 13 bases between. The DNA of the CDR3 is TGTGCCAGCAGCCAAGATAGTGGAGTATTTTATGGCTACACCTTC. It is translated as CASSQDSGVFYGYTF.

The gene calls are TRBV11-2 and TRBJ1-2; 9 positions match TRBD1. There are 15 residues in the CDR3. Looked up from germline, CDR1 is SGHAT and CDR2 is FQNNGV. With 4 bases clipped from V and 3 bases from J, the junction kept 6 bases outside the gene matches. The CDR3 sequence: CASSSTGQGHYGYTF. The CDR3 nucleotides are TGTGCCAGCAGCTCAACGGGACAGGGACACTATGGCTACACCTTC.

Concerning this clone itself: This sample includes further DNA sequences coding for the same CDR3. The chain is built from TRBV5-1 and TRBJ2-1; 10 nucleotides agree with TRBD2. J lost 4 bases, V lost 5 bases, and 6 bases had no gene match. The CDR3 loop spans 15 amino acids. Germline V gene sequence: CDR1 SGHRS, CDR2 YFSETQ. The DNA of the CDR3 is TGCGCCAGCAGTCTACTAGCGGGGAGATACAATGAGCAGTTCTTC. Translating it yields CASSLLAGRYNEQFF. Using reference TRBV5-1 and TRBJ2-1 for the parts outside the CDR3, the full variable domain is KAGVTQTPRYLIKTRGQQVTLSCSPISGHRSVSWYQQTPGQGLQFLFEYFSETQRNKGNFPGRFSGRQFSNSRSEMNVSTLELGDSALYLCASSLLAGRYNEQFFGPGTRLTVL.

This clone has a handful of counts. The chain has TRBV27 and TRBJ1-2; 7 nucleotides match TRBD1. Germline CDR1 reads MNHEY; CDR2 reads SMNVEV (reference sequence). J was trimmed by 0 bases and V by 5 bases; bases with no gene match: 12. The CDR3 extends over 17 amino acids. The CDR3 loop reads CASSHLETGSSNYGYTF. CDR3 bases: TGTGCCAGCAGTCATCTAGAGACAGGGTCTTCTAACTATGGCTACACCTTC.

This clone was found a few times. This chain links TRBV25-1 with TRBJ1-1; D is unresolved. CDR1 is MGHDK, CDR2 SYGVNS, per germline. This CDR3 is built from 11 residues. The V and J ends lost 4 bases and 4 bases respectively, with 4 bases between them. Here the CDR3 reads CASSVLTEAFF. CDR3 DNA: TGTGCCAGCAGTGTCCTCACTGAAGCTTTCTTT.